What follows are 5 T cell receptor beta chains derived from one specimen sequenced in a study of identical twins. TCRdb reanalysed the 5' RACE reads using MiXCR and keeps one entry per CDR3 protein. This table has 420,000 or so distinct CDR3 sequences, approximately 17% appearing once. The specimen sequenced was naive T cells sorted from blood. The receptors were sampled from a man aged 45 to 65 in good health.

This clonotype occurred a few times. The chain is built from TRBV4-2 and TRBJ1-1; D is undetermined. Trimming stripped 6 bases from V and 4 bases from J, with 15 bases between. Germline CDR1 reads LGHNA; CDR2 reads YNFKEQ. The CDR3 sequence is 14 residues long. The CDR3 DNA reads as TGTGCCAGCAGGAGAGAACCCCTGGGCACTGAAGCTTTCTTT. Its protein is CASRREPLGTEAFF.

The gene calls are TRBV27 and TRBJ1-4, with 9 nucleotides matching TRBD1. J gave up 8 bases and V 5 bases, and 9 bases lay outside the gene matches. Germline V gene data show CDR1 as MNHEY and CDR2 as SMNVEV (reference sequence). The CDR3 sequence is 15 residues long. The CDR3 here is CASSPEQGAGEKLFF. Written as DNA, the CDR3 is TGTGCCAGCAGTCCCGAACAGGGGGCAGGGGAAAAACTGTTTTTT.

The chain is built from TRBV4-1 and TRBJ2-7; 8 bases fit TRBD2. CDR3 length: 15 residues. Looked up from germline, CDR1 is MGHRA and CDR2 is YSYEKL. Unmatched junction bases numbered 9, after V lost 6 bases and J lost 2 bases. CDR3 nucleotides: TGCGCCAGCAGAGGGGGGACTAGTTTAGCCTACGAGCAGTACTTC. Protein sequence: CASRGGTSLAYEQYF.

This clonotype was observed a handful of times. The rearrangement uses TRBV4-3 and TRBJ2-2; 7 nucleotides agree with TRBD1. J gave up 5 bases and V 1 base, and 4 bases lay outside the gene matches. This CDR3 contains 15 residues. Germline CDR1 and CDR2: LGHNA and YSLEER. CDR3 DNA sequence: TGCGCCAGCAGCCAAGGGGACAGTCGGACCGGGGAGCTGTTTTTT. It yields the protein CASSQGDSRTGELFF.

This clonotype was recorded many times. V is TRBV29-1 and J is TRBJ2-7; D call uncertain. Germline CDR1 is SQVTM and CDR2 is ANQGSEA. V lost 4 bases, J lost 0 bases, and 10 bases lay in between. The CDR3 sequence is 13 residues long. The CDR3 is CSVVRDNSYEQYF. The CDR3 nucleotides are TGCAGCGTTGTTCGAGACAACTCCTACGAGCAGTACTTC.